The T cell receptor beta chain under discussion was sequenced for a study of CD4+ T cells in melanoma (dated by TCRdb to between 2021 and 2024). A note on the overall study: Neoantigen-specific CD4+ T cells in human melanoma were what the study investigated. The paper's findings and limits, for the study overall: Neoantigen-specific CD4+ T cells in melanoma were reported to have a range of differentiation states. Neoantigen-specific CD4+ T cells were reported to be correlated with the function of CD8+ T cells, macrophages and B cells.

The donors were people with melanoma. Reading the germline V gene gives CDR1 ENHRY and CDR2 SYGVKD. V is shortened by 0 bases, J by 9 bases, and the region joining them spans 21 bases. Measured from the cysteine to the phenylalanine, the CDR3 is 16 residues long. The retained sequence is limited to the CDR3, 48 bases, with the frame set at the first base. Libraries were prepared through the immunoSEQ multiplex PCR assay. Sourced from immuneACCESS, this table was stored by TCRdb with only in-frame sequences that have V and J called. A share of the clones is absent; for the studies checked, an unresolved V gene accounts for under half, and the remainder has no known explanation. The sample contains some 9,100 clones, almost 70% of them found a single time. Of the sample, 20% falls within the top ten clones. On this clone: Its antigen remains undetermined. No base qualities exist here, and no much larger clone lies one base off it.

The specimen sequenced was peripheral blood. The sequence links TRBV10-3 to TRBJ2-7, with the D gene not clear enough to name. The TCR comes from a human donor with melanoma. The CDR3 amino acid sequence is: CAISESVGSIDEGQYF. The nucleotide sequence is given as TGTGCCATCAGTGAGTCAGTGGGCAGTATAGACGAAGGGCAGTACTTC.